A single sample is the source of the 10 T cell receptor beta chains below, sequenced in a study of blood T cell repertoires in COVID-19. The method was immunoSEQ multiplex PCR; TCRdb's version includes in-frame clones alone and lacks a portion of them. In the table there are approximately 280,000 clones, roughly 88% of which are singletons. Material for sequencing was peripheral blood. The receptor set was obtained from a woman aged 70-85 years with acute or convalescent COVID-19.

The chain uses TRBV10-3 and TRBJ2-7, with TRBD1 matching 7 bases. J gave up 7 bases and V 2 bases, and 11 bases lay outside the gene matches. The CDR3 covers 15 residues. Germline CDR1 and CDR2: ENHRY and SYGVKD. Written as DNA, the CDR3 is TGTGCCATCAGTGAGAGCCCCGGGACAGTGGGGGAGCAGTACTTC. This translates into CAISESPGTVGEQYF.

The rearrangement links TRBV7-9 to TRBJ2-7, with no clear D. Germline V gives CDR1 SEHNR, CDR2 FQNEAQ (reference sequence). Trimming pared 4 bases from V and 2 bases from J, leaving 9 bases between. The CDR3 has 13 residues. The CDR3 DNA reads TGTGCCAGCAGCTACGGTTCGCCCTACGAGCAGTACTTC. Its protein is CASSYGSPYEQYF. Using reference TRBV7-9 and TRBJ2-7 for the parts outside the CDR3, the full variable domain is DTGVSQNPRHKITKRGQNVTFRCDPISEHNRLYWYRQTLGQGPEFLTYFQNEAQLEKSRLLSDRFSAERPKGSFSTLEIQRTEQGDSAMYLCASSYGSPYEQYFGPGTRLTVT.

In DNA form, the CDR3 reads TGTGCCAGCAGCCAAGAGGGACACCTGAACACTGAAGCTTTCTTT. This translates into CASSQEGHLNTEAFF. The J gene is TRBJ1-1, the V gene TRBV3-1 (or the pseudogene TRBV3-2), with D perhaps matching TRBD1 (6 bases). Trimming shortened V by 0 bases and J by 0 bases, and 8 bases separated the two germline ends. Germline lookup yields CDR1 LGHDT and CDR2 YNNKEL (reference sequence). This CDR3 has 15 amino acids.

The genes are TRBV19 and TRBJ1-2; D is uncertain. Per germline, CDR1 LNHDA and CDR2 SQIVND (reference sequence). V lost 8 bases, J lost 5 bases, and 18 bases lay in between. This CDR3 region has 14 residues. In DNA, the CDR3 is TGTGCCAGTTTCCAACGGGGAGTTACTTATGGCTACACCTTC. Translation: CASFQRGVTYGYTF.

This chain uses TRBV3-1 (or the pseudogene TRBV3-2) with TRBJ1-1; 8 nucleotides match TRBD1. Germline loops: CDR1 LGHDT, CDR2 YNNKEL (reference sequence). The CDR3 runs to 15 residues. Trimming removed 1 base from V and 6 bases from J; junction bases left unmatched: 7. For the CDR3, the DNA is TGTGCCAGCAGCCAAGGGCGACAGGGGAGGGCTGAAGCTTTCTTT. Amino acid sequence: CASSQGRQGRAEAFF.

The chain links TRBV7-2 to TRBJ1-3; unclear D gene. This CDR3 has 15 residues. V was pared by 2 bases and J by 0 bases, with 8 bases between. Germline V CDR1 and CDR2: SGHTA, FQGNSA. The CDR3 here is CASSLQAFSGNTIYF. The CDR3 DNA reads TGTGCCAGCAGCTTACAGGCCTTCTCTGGAAACACCATATATTTT.

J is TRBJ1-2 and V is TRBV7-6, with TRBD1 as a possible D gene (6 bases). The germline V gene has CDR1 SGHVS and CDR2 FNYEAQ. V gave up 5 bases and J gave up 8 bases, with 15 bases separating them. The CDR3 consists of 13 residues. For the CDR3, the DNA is TGTGCCAGCAGCCCGCTAGGGGGGGGCGGCTACACCTTC. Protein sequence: CASSPLGGGGYTF. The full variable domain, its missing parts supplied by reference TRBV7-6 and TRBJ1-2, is GAGVSQSPRYKVTKRGQDVALRCDPISGHVSLYWYRQALGQGPEFLTYFNYEAQQDKSGLPNDRFSAERPEGSISTLTIQRTEQRDSAMYRCASSPLGGGGYTFGSGTRLTVV.

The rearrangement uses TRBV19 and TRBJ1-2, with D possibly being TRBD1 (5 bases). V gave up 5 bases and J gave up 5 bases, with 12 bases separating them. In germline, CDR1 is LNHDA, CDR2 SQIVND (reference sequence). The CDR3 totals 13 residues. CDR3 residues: CASSFQGGYGYTF. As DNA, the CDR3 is TGTGCCAGTAGTTTCCAGGGAGGGTATGGCTACACCTTC.

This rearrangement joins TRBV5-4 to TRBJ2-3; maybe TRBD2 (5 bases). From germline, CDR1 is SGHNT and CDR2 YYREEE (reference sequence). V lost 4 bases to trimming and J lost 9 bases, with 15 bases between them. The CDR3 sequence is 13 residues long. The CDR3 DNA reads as TGTGCCAGCAGCCCGCTACTAGAGGCCACGCAGTATTTT. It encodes CASSPLLEATQYF.

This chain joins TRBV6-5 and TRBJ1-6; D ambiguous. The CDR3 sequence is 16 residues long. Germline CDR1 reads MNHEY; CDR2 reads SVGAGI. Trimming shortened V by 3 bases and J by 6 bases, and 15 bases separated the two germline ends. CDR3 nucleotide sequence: TGTGCCAGCAGTTATACTAGGTGGCAGACTAATTCACCCCTCCACTTT. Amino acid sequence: CASSYTRWQTNSPLHF.